The following is a T cell receptor beta chain sequence with its context. Germline V lookup: CDR1 SEHNR, CDR2 FQNEAQ (reference sequence). V lost 4 bases to trimming and J lost 3 bases; unmatched junction nucleotides: 7. The CDR3 loop spans 15 amino acids. The source of the sample is a study of blood T cell repertoires in COVID-19. Across the study: Acute and convalescent COVID-19 samples came from the United States, Italy and Spain. The cDNA or gDNA used as material had been derived from T cells, B-cell-depleted T cells, or PBMCs.

Per the authors' pipeline: How many nucleated cells were present was estimated from reference gene primer amplification. Generated by immunoSEQ multiplex PCR, the TCRdb table keeps only in-frame clones and is missing some. V, J and clone size reflect that table, while D and trimming were determined from the DNA. The sample includes around 78,000 clones, 82% of them seen just once. What was sequenced was peripheral blood. The sequence was collected from a human donor in a cohort sampled during active COVID-19. The rearrangement uses TRBV7-9 and TRBJ2-7; TRBD2 agrees at 9 bases. The CDR3 spells CASSSGVAGVYEQYF. CDR3 DNA: TGTGCCAGCAGCTCCGGGGTAGCGGGGGTCTACGAGCAGTACTTC. The full variable domain, its missing parts supplied by reference TRBV7-9 and TRBJ2-7, is DTGVSQNPRHKITKRGQNVTFRCDPISEHNRLYWYRQTLGQGPEFLTYFQNEAQLEKSRLLSDRFSAERPKGSFSTLEIQRTEQGDSAMYLCASSSGVAGVYEQYFGPGTRLTVT.